Sequencing of this T cell receptor (beta chain) was carried out in a study of CD8 T cells in Susac syndrome. An input of about 0.45 to 1 ug of RNA was subjected to reverse transcription using random hexamers. MiXCR, applied by TCRdb to the immunoSEQ multiplex PCR reads, yields one record per CDR3 protein. Counted here are some 120,000 distinct CDR3 sequences, about 94% occurring once; the ten biggest clones make up 0.095% to 0.15%. The CDR3 has 18 residues. J lost 8 bases, V lost 6 bases, and 13 bases had no gene match. Germline V gene data show CDR1 as MNHNS and CDR2 as SASEGT. This chain links TRBV6-1 with TRBJ2-1, with TRBD2 matching over 16 bases. Input material: CD4+ T cells from PBMCs. The TCR was taken from a human donor with multiple sclerosis. The CDR3 nucleotides are TGTGCCAGCAGCCGCCAACCCGGGACTAGCGGGAGGGCCCATGAGCAGTTCTTC. This translates into CASSRQPGTSGRAHEQFF.